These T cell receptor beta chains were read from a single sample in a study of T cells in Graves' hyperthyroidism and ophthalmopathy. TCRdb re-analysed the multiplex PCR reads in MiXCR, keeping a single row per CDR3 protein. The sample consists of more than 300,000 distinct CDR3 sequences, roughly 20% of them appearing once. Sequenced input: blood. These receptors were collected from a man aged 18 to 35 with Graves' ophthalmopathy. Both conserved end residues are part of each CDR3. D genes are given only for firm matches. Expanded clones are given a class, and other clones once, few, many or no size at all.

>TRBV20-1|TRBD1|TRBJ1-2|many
CSAPPGQVLNYGYTF
TGCAGTGCTCCCCCGGGACAGGTTCTTAACTATGGCTACACCTTC
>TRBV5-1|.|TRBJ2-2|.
CASSLAGGAAGRGELFF
TGCGCCAGCAGCTTGGCCGGAGGGGCGGCCGGTCGCGGGGAGCTGTTTTTT
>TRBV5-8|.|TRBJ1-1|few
CASSPRGGVNTEAFF
TGTGCCAGCAGCCCGAGGGGGGGGGTGAACACTGAAGCTTTCTTT
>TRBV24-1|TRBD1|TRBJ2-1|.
CATDRGSGNEQFF
TGTGCCACCGACAGGGGATCTGGCAATGAGCAGTTCTTC
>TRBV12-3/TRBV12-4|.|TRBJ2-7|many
CASSLMGINYEQYF
TGTGCCAGCAGTTTAATGGGGATCAACTACGAGCAGTACTTC
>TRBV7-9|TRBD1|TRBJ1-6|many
CASSRNRGIFSPLHF
TGTGCCAGCAGCCGGAACAGGGGTATCTTTTCACCCCTCCACTTT
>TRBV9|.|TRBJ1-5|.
CASSAAVGQPQHF
TGTGCCAGCAGCGCTGCGGTCGGACAGCCCCAGCATTTT
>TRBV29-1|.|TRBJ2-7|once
CSVEERVEQYF
TGCAGCGTTGAAGAACGGGTTGAGCAGTACTTC
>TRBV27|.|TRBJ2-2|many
CASSFSRNGELFF
TGTGCCAGCAGTTTCTCTAGAAACGGGGAGCTGTTTTTT
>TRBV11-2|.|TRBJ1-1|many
CASSPGHLGEAFF
TGTGCCAGCAGCCCGGGACACCTCGGAGAAGCTTTCTTT
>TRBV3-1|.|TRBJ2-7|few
CASSQGPPRVYEQYF
TGTGCCAGCAGCCAAGGGCCCCCCCGAGTCTACGAGCAGTACTTC
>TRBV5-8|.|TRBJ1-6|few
CASSLFAGSHSPLHF
TGTGCCAGCAGCTTGTTCGCAGGGAGCCATTCACCCCTCCACTTT
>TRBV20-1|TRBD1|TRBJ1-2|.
CSASPSTGPNYGYTF
TGCAGTGCTAGCCCCTCGACAGGGCCGAACTATGGCTACACCTTC
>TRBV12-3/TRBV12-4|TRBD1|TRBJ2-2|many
CASSWTGGDTGELFF
TGTGCCAGCAGTTGGACAGGTGGAGACACCGGGGAGCTGTTTTTT
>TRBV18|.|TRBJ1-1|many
CASSSTRGTEAFF
TGTGCCAGCTCATCAACCCGGGGGACTGAAGCTTTCTTT
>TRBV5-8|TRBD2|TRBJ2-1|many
CASSPSGGTYNEQFF
TGTGCCAGCAGTCCTAGCGGGGGGACTTACAATGAGCAGTTCTTC
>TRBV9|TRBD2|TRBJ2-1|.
CASSEALAGGTELSSYNEQFF
TGTGCCAGCAGCGAGGCTCTAGCGGGGGGGACAGAACTAAGCTCCTACAATGAGCAGTTCTTC
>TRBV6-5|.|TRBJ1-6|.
CASSYSTGRPNSPLHF
TGTGCCAGCAGTTACTCCACCGGGAGGCCTAATTCACCCCTCCACTTT
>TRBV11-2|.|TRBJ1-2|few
CASSLAGPPSTF
TGTGCCAGCAGCTTAGCAGGGCCGCCTTCCACCTTC
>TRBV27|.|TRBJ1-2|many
CASSLTQFSSRGYTF
TGTGCCAGCAGTCTCACCCAGTTCAGTTCAAGGGGCTACACCTTC
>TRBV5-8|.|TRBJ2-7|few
CASSLGQGHLYEQYF
TGTGCCAGCAGCTTGGGTCAGGGACACCTCTACGAGCAGTACTTC
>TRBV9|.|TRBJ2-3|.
CASSPAPGTPSPSTDTQYF
TGTGCCAGCAGCCCGGCTCCTGGGACTCCTAGCCCTAGCACAGATACGCAGTATTTT
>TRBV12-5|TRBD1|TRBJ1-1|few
CASGSDRGRDTEAFF
TGTGCTAGTGGTTCTGACAGGGGTCGGGACACTGAAGCTTTCTTT
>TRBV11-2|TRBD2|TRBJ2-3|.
CASSRGTSGGVVLTDTQYF
TGCGCCAGCAGCCGGGGGACTAGCGGGGGGGTGGTTCTCACAGATACGCAGTATTTT
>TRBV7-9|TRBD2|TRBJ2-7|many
CASSLGLAGLYEQYF
TGTGCCAGCAGCTTAGGACTAGCGGGCCTCTACGAGCAGTACTTC
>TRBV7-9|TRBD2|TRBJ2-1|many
CASSWTSGFFNEQFF
TGTGCCAGCAGCTGGACTAGCGGGTTCTTCAATGAGCAGTTCTTC
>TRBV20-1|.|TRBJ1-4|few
CSARAHGHGGEKLFF
TGCAGTGCTAGAGCCCACGGGCACGGGGGTGAAAAACTGTTTTTT
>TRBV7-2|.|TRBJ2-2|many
CASSPILGSNTGELFF
TGTGCCAGCAGCCCCATCCTTGGGTCGAACACCGGGGAGCTGTTTTTT
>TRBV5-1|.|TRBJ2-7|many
CASSPTGSGEQYF
TGCGCCAGCAGCCCAACAGGTAGCGGCGAGCAGTACTTC
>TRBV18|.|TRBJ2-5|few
CASSWETGRGQETQYF
TGTGCCAGCTCATGGGAGACGGGGCGAGGCCAAGAGACCCAGTACTTC
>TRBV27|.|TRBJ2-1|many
CASGITTYNEQFF
TGTGCCAGCGGAATCACTACTTACAATGAGCAGTTCTTC
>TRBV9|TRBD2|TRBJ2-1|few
CASSVERGAYNEQFF
TGTGCCAGCAGCGTAGAGCGGGGGGCTTACAATGAGCAGTTCTTC
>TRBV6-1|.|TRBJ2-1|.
CASSEATYNEQFF
TGTGCCAGCAGTGAAGCGACCTACAATGAGCAGTTCTTC
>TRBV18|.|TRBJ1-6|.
CASSPPNSHNSPLHF
TGTGCCAGCTCACCACCGAACAGTCATAATTCACCCCTCCACTTT
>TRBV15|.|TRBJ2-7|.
CATSRDAAGRNEQYF
TGTGCCACCAGCAGAGACGCGGCAGGGCGCAACGAGCAGTACTTC
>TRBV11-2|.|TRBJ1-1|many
CASSLDREGISNTEAFF
TGTGCCAGCAGCTTAGATAGGGAGGGGATCTCGAACACTGAAGCTTTCTTT
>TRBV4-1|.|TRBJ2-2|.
CASSQAQGTTGELFF
TGCGCCAGCAGCCAGGCCCAAGGCACCACCGGGGAGCTGTTTTTT
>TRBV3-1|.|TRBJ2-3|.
CASSQDPGTDDTQYF
TGTGCCAGCAGCCAAGATCCCGGGACTGATGATACGCAGTATTTT
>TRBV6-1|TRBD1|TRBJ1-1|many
CASSDQGADTEAFF
TGTGCCAGCAGTGATCAGGGGGCTGACACTGAAGCTTTCTTT
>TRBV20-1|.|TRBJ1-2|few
CSARERGTRDYGYTF
TGCAGTGCTAGAGAAAGGGGAACACGAGACTATGGCTACACCTTC
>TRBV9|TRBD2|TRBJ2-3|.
CASSILAGSQYF
TGTGCCAGCAGCATACTAGCGGGCTCGCAGTATTTT
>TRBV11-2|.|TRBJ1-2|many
CASSLGSGAGYTF
TGTGCCAGCAGCTTAGGAAGTGGCGCGGGCTACACCTTC
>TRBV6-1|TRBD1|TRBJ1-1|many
CASSEPGQGSTEAFF
TGTGCCAGCAGTGAACCGGGACAGGGTTCCACTGAAGCTTTCTTT
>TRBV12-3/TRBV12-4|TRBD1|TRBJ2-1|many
CASSFEWDRGISVQFF
TGTGCCAGCAGTTTTGAATGGGACAGGGGGATAAGCGTGCAGTTCTTC
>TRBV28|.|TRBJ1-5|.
CASLDRNQPQHF
TGTGCCAGTTTAGATCGGAATCAGCCCCAGCATTTT
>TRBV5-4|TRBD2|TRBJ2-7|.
CASTDYKRGTSYEQYF
TGTGCCAGCACCGACTATAAGCGGGGGACCTCCTACGAGCAGTACTTC
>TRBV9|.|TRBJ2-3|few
CASSVGSLSTDTQYF
TGTGCCAGCAGCGTAGGCTCTCTCAGCACAGATACGCAGTATTTT
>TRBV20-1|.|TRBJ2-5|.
CSARDFLQGIQETQYF
TGCAGTGCTAGAGATTTTTTACAGGGCATTCAAGAGACCCAGTACTTC
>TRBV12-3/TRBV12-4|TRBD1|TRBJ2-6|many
CASSRTGGSGANVLTF
TGTGCCAGCAGTCGCACAGGGGGCTCTGGGGCCAACGTCCTGACTTTC